Following are 30 T cell receptor beta chains from one sample sequenced in a study of T cell repertoires in cytomegalovirus infection. TCRdb reprocessed the reads with MiXCR, giving one entry per CDR3 protein. The data hold fewer than 550,000 distinct CDR3 sequences, with over 9% observed a single time. Specimen: PBMCs. These receptors all come from a human donor in good health (CMV status not recorded). Some clones in this sample may be carry-over from other donors' samples.

This clonotype was seen a single time. This may be a read error: a much more frequent sequence differs by one nucleotide. The chain employs TRBV6-5 and TRBJ2-7, with D perhaps being TRBD1 or TRBD2 (5 bases each). The CDR3 spans 12 residues. Germline CDR1 and CDR2: MNHEY and SVGAGI. The CDR3 DNA reads as TGTGCCAGCAGCCGGGGCACGGGCGAGCAGTGCTTC. Amino acids: CASSRGTGEQCF.

In this sample, this clonotype turned up many times. This chain uses TRBV25-1 with TRBJ1-1, with 9 bases lining up with TRBD1. This CDR3 contains 16 residues. Trimming cost V 3 bases and J 0 bases; bases outside gene matches: 5. Germline CDR1 MGHDK, CDR2 SYGVNS. CDR3 coding DNA: TGTGCCAGCAGTGACTGGGGACAGGGCTTGAACACTGAAGCTTTCTTT. This sequence encodes CASSDWGQGLNTEAFF.

The table lists this clonotype with many counts. The chain joins TRBV11-2 to TRBJ1-4, with D perhaps matching TRBD1 (6 bases). V lost 4 bases and J lost 8, with 14 bases in between. The CDR3 is 14 residues long. Germline values: CDR1 SGHAT, CDR2 FQNNGV. This chain's CDR3 is CASSSGSQGEKLFF. CDR3 DNA sequence: TGTGCCAGCAGCTCCGGGAGCCAGGGGGAAAAACTGTTTTTT. The full variable domain, completed using reference TRBV11-2 and TRBJ1-4, is EAGVAQSPRYKIIEKRQSVAFWCNPISGHATLYWYQQILGQGPKLLIQFQNNGVVDDSQLPKDRFSAERLKGVDSTLKIQPAKLEDSAVYLCASSSGSQGEKLFFGSGTQLSVL.

The sample holds many counts of this clonotype. J is TRBJ1-2 and V is TRBV2, with D possibly being TRBD1 (5 bases). The CDR3 runs 14 residues. Per germline, CDR1 SNHLY and CDR2 FYNNEI. V lost 6 bases and J lost 4, with 15 bases in between. CDR3: CASRGGTLSYGYTF. The CDR3 coding sequence is TGTGCCAGCAGGGGGGGTACCTTGTCCTATGGCTACACCTTC.

Ten or more counts support this clonotype. The J gene is TRBJ2-5, the V gene TRBV9, with unresolved D. V was shortened by 0 bases and J by 3 bases, with 6 bases between the two germline ends. The germline CDR1 and CDR2 sequences are SGDLS and YYNGEE. The CDR3 contains 13 residues. The CDR3 DNA sequence: TGTGCCAGCAGCGTAGACGGAGAAGAGACCCAGTACTTC. Residues: CASSVDGEETQYF. The whole variable domain, filled in from reference TRBV9 and TRBJ2-5, reads DSGVTQTPKHLITATGQRVTLRCSPRSGDLSVYWYQQSLDQGLQFLIQYYNGEERAKGNILERFSAQQFPDLHSELNLSSLELGDSALYFCASSVDGEETQYFGPGTRLLVL.

There are many counts of this clonotype. The chain uses TRBV14 and TRBJ1-2; D is uncertain. CDR3 length: 13 residues. Per the germline V gene, CDR1 is SGHDN and CDR2 is FVKESK. The V end lost 2 bases, the J end lost 7 bases, and 11 bases lay between the germline ends. The CDR3 here is CASSQQPRSGYTF. The DNA of the CDR3 is TGTGCCAGCAGCCAACAACCCAGGAGTGGCTACACCTTC.

Only a few counts were recorded for this clonotype. The chain carries TRBV5-1 and TRBJ2-2; unclear D gene. Trimming shortened V by 4 bases and J by 4 bases, and 17 bases separated the two germline ends. The CDR3 contains 16 residues. Germline CDR1 and CDR2: SGHRS and YFSETQ. The CDR3 here is CASSPVTRAPTGELFF. The CDR3 DNA reads TGCGCCAGCAGCCCGGTGACGCGCGCGCCCACCGGGGAGCTGTTTTTT. Supplemented by reference TRBV5-1 and TRBJ2-2, the full variable domain reads KAGVTQTPRYLIKTRGQQVTLSCSPISGHRSVSWYQQTPGQGLQFLFEYFSETQRNKGNFPGRFSGRQFSNSRSEMNVSTLELGDSALYLCASSPVTRAPTGELFFGEGSRLTVL.

This rearrangement joins TRBV29-1 to TRBJ1-2, with TRBD1 matching 8 bases. The germline V gene encodes CDR1 SQVTM and CDR2 ANQGSEA. With 4 bases clipped from V and 1 base from J, the junction kept 8 bases outside the gene matches. The CDR3 runs 15 residues. The DNA for the CDR3 is TGCAGCGTTGGAAGGGCGACAGGGGTTAACTATGGCTACACCTTC. Its translation: CSVGRATGVNYGYTF.

This clonotype appeared many times. The chain is built from TRBV10-3 and TRBJ2-1; TRBD2 agrees at 15 bases. The CDR3 length is 17 residues. The V gene's germline CDR1 is ENHRY and CDR2 SYGVKD. V dropped 6 bases and J dropped 7; count of bases not matched to a gene: 10. CDR3 region: CAIRHDGLAGGRNEQFF. Written as DNA, the CDR3 is TGTGCCATCAGACACGACGGACTAGCGGGGGGGCGGAATGAGCAGTTCTTC.

The gene calls are TRBV14 and TRBJ2-1, with D possibly being TRBD2 (6 bases). The CDR3 totals 18 residues. Germline assignment: CDR1 SGHDN and CDR2 FVKESK. V was shortened by 1 base and J by 8 bases, with 24 bases between the two germline ends. CDR3 sequence: CASSQVGEEGGPRDEQFF. CDR3 sequence (DNA): TGTGCCAGCAGCCAAGTGGGGGAGGAGGGTGGGCCCCGCGATGAGCAGTTCTTC.

This clonotype was seen at least ten times. J is TRBJ1-3 and V is TRBV28, with 7 bases identical to TRBD1. The junction had 2 bases not matched to a gene; V was cut back by 3 bases and J by 3 bases. This CDR3 region has 14 residues. The germline gives CDR1 MDHEN, CDR2 SYDVKM. Written as DNA, the CDR3 is TGTGCCAGCAGTTTGGACAGGTTTGGAAACACCATATATTTT. Its translation is CASSLDRFGNTIYF.

This clonotype has ten or more counts. The V and J genes are TRBV19 and TRBJ2-1, with 11 bases lining up with TRBD1. V lost 5 bases, J lost 6 bases, and 6 bases stayed unmatched. The germline V gene has CDR1 LNHDA and CDR2 SQIVND (reference sequence). The CDR3 is made up of 15 amino acids. DNA for the CDR3: TGTGCCAGTAGTCTTCCGGGACAGGGGGTCAATGAGCAGTTCTTC. It is translated as CASSLPGQGVNEQFF.

This clonotype was recorded at least ten times. The chain is built from TRBV4-1 and TRBJ2-1; 7 bases match TRBD2. This CDR3 is 14 amino acids long. Unmatched junction bases numbered 4, after V lost 5 bases and J lost 3 bases. CDR1 is MGHRA, CDR2 YSYEKL, per germline. The CDR3, as DNA: TGCGCCAGCAGCAGCGGGGACGGCTACAATGAGCAGTTCTTC. Translation gives CASSSGDGYNEQFF.

This clonotype was counted ten times or more. Written as DNA, the CDR3 is TGTGCCAGCAGTAACAGGACAGGACCCCTCTCTGGGGCCAACGTCCTGACTTTC. This gives the protein CASSNRTGPLSGANVLTF. The J gene is TRBJ2-6, the V gene TRBV28, with 7 bases matching TRBD1. With V trimmed by 5 bases and J by 0 bases, 10 bases remained unmatched. From germline, CDR1 is MDHEN and CDR2 SYDVKM. The CDR3 is 18 residues long.

V is TRBV20-1 and J is TRBJ2-7, with TRBD2 matching over 14 bases. This CDR3 has 14 residues. Germline CDR1 DFQATT, CDR2 SNEGSKA (reference sequence). With 5 bases clipped from V and 3 bases from J, the junction kept 3 bases outside the gene matches. CDR3 residues: CSAYGTSGSYEQYF. In DNA form, the CDR3 reads TGCAGTGCTTACGGGACTAGCGGGAGCTACGAGCAGTACTTC.

A remark on this clonotype: At one of its ends the junction is not consistent with the germline gene, which may arise from a read error. This rearrangement joins TRBV11-2 to TRBJ1-3, with unresolved D. Germline V gives CDR1 SGHAT, CDR2 FQNNGV. The CDR3 has 14 amino acids. The CDR3 DNA follows: TGTGCCAGCAACGCCGGGCTCTCTGGAAACTCCATATATTTT. This translates into CASNAGLSGNSIYF. Combining the CDR3 with reference TRBV11-2 and TRBJ1-3 gives the whole variable domain EAGVAQSPRYKIIEKRQSVAFWCNPISGHATLYWYQQILGQGPKLLIQFQNNGVVDDSQLPKDRFSAERLKGVDSTLKIQPAKLEDSAVYLCASNAGLSGNSIYFGEGSWLTVV.

This chain connects TRBV18 to TRBJ2-6; the D gene could be TRBD1 or TRBD2 (5 bases each). CDR3 length equals 15 residues. Trimming pared 3 bases from V and 4 bases from J, leaving 10 bases between. CDR1 KGHSH and CDR2 LQKENI come from the germline V gene. CDR3 loop: CASSPPRDGANVLTF. The CDR3 DNA reads TGTGCCAGCTCACCCCCTCGGGACGGGGCCAACGTCCTGACTTTC.

Ten or more counts support this clonotype. Sequence at one end of the junction differs from germline and may be a read error. The gene calls are TRBV2 and TRBJ2-1; the match to TRBD1 covers 9 bases. The V gene's germline CDR1 is SNHLY and CDR2 FYNNEI. The CDR3 is 15 residues long. The CDR3 is CASSEDRGNYNEQFF. The CDR3 DNA reads as TGTGCCAGCAGCGAAGACAGGGGGAACTACAATGAGCAGTTCTTC. The full variable domain, with the rest looked up from reference TRBV2 and TRBJ2-1, is EPEVTQTPSHQVTQMGQEVILRCVPISNHLYFYWYRQILGQKVEFLVSFYNNEISEKSEIFDDQFSVERPDGSNFTLKIRSTKLEDSAMYFCASSEDRGNYNEQFFGPGTRLTVL.

There are many counts of this clonotype. This chain joins TRBV7-6 and TRBJ2-5, with TRBD2 matching 12 bases. This CDR3 region has 15 residues. With V trimmed by 5 bases and J by 2 bases, 3 bases remained unmatched. Germline CDR1 is SGHVS and CDR2 is FNYEAQ. The DNA of the CDR3 is TGTGCCAGCAGCGAGACTAGCGGGGGACAAGAGACCCAGTACTTC. It encodes CASSETSGGQETQYF.

The rearrangement joins TRBV12-3 or TRBV12-4 to TRBJ2-2; 7 bases map to TRBD1. This CDR3 is built from 16 residues. V was clipped by 5 bases and J by 7 bases; unmatched bases: 13. The DNA of the CDR3 is TGTGCCAGCAGTCGTAGACACAGGGGAAAAGGCGGGGAGCTGTTTTTT. This translates into CASSRRHRGKGGELFF.

There are many counts of this clonotype. The chain links TRBV6-5 to TRBJ1-2; D gene ambiguous. Germline CDR1 and CDR2: MNHEY and SVGAGI. This CDR3 region has 15 residues. V shed 6 bases and J shed 3 bases, with 17 bases lying between them. The CDR3 region has the DNA TGTGCCAGCAGAACCGCCCGGGGTTTAGACTATGGCTACACCTTC. This sequence encodes CASRTARGLDYGYTF.

Note on this clonotype: Its ends do not fully match the called genes, so a read error is possible. V usage is TRBV14 and J usage is TRBJ2-5; D unresolved. CDR3 length: 11 amino acids. Germline V lookup: CDR1 SGHDN, CDR2 FVKESK. The CDR3 protein is CASAATETQSF. CDR3 bases: TGTGCCAGCGCGGCCACTGAGACCCAGTCCTTC.

This clonotype appeared many times. The CDR3 nucleotides read TGCAGTGCGCCAGGGGTCCCCTATGGCTACACCTTC. Its protein is CSAPGVPYGYTF. The chain couples TRBV20-1 to TRBJ1-2, with D maybe TRBD1 (6 bases). Trimming shortened V by 6 bases and J by 4 bases, and 12 bases separated the two germline ends. Germline CDR1 is DFQATT and CDR2 is SNEGSKA (reference sequence). The CDR3 loop spans 12 amino acids.

This clonotype has at least ten counts. The chain uses TRBV6-6 and TRBJ2-2, with D unresolved. There are 13 residues in the CDR3. Germline CDR1 reads MNHNY; CDR2 reads SVGAGI (reference sequence). V was cut by 6 bases and J by 5 bases, with 10 bases left in between. The CDR3 DNA reads TGTGCCAGCAGGCTCATAACAACCGGGGAGCTGTTTTTT. Translating gives CASRLITTGELFF.

This clonotype was recorded many times. The V and J genes are TRBV11-2 and TRBJ1-4; D gene ambiguous. Trimming cost V 1 base and J 0 bases, with 12 bases left between them. The V gene's germline CDR1 is SGHAT and CDR2 FQNNGV. CDR3 length equals 17 residues. The CDR3 spells CASSLGLRSSTNEKLFF. The DNA of the CDR3 is TGTGCCAGCAGCTTAGGTTTACGAAGTTCAACTAATGAAAAACTGTTTTTT.

Only a few counts were recorded for this clonotype. V usage is TRBV9 and J usage is TRBJ2-2; D may be TRBD2 (6 bases). V was shortened by 7 bases and J by 5 bases, with 12 bases between the two germline ends. CDR1 SGDLS and CDR2 YYNGEE come from the germline V gene. This CDR3 is built from 13 residues. This chain's CDR3 is CASGRGGTGELFF. As DNA, the CDR3 is TGTGCCAGCGGTAGGGGAGGTACCGGGGAGCTGTTTTTT.

The V gene is TRBV29-1, the J gene TRBJ2-5, with D tentatively TRBD2 (5 bases). Trimming removed 6 bases at V and 4 bases at J, with 15 bases between. Germline CDR1 and CDR2: SQVTM and ANQGSEA. The CDR3 extends over 13 amino acids. CDR3 region: CSVPGSGGETQYF. The CDR3 DNA sequence: TGCAGCGTCCCGGGGAGCGGTGGAGAGACCCAGTACTTC.

This clonotype has a count of ten or more. The rearrangement links TRBV7-9 to TRBJ2-7, with D perhaps matching TRBD2 (5 bases). Germline values: CDR1 SEHNR, CDR2 FQNEAQ (reference sequence). Trimming stripped 6 bases from V and 6 bases from J, with 12 bases between. The CDR3 length is 12 residues. This CDR3 is CASRQEGSEQYF. The CDR3 nucleotides are TGTGCCAGCAGGCAAGAGGGATCCGAGCAGTACTTC.

This clonotype was counted many times. The chain joins TRBV11-3 to TRBJ2-1, with 9 bases aligning to TRBD2. V dropped 5 bases and J dropped 3; count of bases not matched to a gene: 14. Germline CDR1 SGHNT, CDR2 YENEEA. The CDR3 spans 18 residues. The CDR3 bases are TGTGCCAGCAGCCCAGGACTGGCGGGAGGGCCGATCTACAATGAGCAGTTCTTC. It translates to CASSPGLAGGPIYNEQFF.

This clonotype was counted many times. V usage is TRBV12-3 or TRBV12-4 and J usage is TRBJ2-1; the match to TRBD1 covers 7 bases. The CDR3 runs to 16 residues. V trimming: 7 bases; J trimming: 7 bases; junction bases outside the gene matches: 16. This CDR3 is CASTNRTGKNNNEQFF. Written as DNA, the CDR3 is TGTGCCAGCACCAACAGGACAGGAAAAAATAATAATGAGCAGTTCTTC.